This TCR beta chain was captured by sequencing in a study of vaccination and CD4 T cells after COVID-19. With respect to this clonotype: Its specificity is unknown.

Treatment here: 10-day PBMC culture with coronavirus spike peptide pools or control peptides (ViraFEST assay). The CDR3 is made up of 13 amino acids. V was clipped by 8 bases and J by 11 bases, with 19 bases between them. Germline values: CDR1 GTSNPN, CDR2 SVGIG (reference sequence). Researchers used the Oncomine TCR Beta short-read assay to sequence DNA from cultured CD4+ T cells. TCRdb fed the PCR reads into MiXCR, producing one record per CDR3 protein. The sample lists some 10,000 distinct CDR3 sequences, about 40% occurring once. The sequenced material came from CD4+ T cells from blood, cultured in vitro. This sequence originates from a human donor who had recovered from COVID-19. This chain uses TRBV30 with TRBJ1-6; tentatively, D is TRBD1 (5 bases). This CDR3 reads CARQSGQGAPLHF. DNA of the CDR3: TGTGCCCGTCAATCGGGGCAGGGAGCACCCCTCCACTTT.